This is a list of T cell receptor beta chains from one sample in a study of CD8+CD57+ T cells in acquired aplastic anemia. MiXCR, run by TCRdb on the reads, gives a single entry per CDR3 protein. The sample has some 120,000 distinct CDR3 sequences; about 40% are singletons. The sample consisted of sorted CD4+, CD8+, or CD8+CD57+ T cells (not recorded which) from PBMCs. These receptors were obtained from a human donor with aplastic anemia. CDR3s include the opening cysteine and the closing phenylalanine or tryptophan. A D gene is named only where the DNA matches it firmly. Where a row states a size, it is once, few, many or the class of an expanded clone; other rows omit it.

clone_size: .; v_call: TRBV10-3; d_call: .; j_call: TRBJ2-2; cdr3_nt: TGTGCCATTGCAGGACAGCGTAACACCGGGGAGCTGTTTTTT; cdr3_aa: CAIAGQRNTGELFF
clone_size: .; v_call: TRBV15; d_call: .; j_call: TRBJ2-7; cdr3_nt: TGTGCCACCAGCAGAGATCTGGTAGAGGGGAGAGAGCAGTACTTC; cdr3_aa: CATSRDLVEGREQYF
clone_size: .; v_call: TRBV19; d_call: TRBD1; j_call: TRBJ2-2; cdr3_nt: TGTGCCAGTAAGACAGGGTTGGGCACGGCCGGGGAGCTGTTTTTT; cdr3_aa: CASKTGLGTAGELFF
clone_size: .; v_call: TRBV3-1; d_call: .; j_call: TRBJ1-6; cdr3_nt: TGTGCCAGCAGCCAAGTCGCTGGCTCCCCGAGCTCCTATAATTCACCCCTCCACTTT; cdr3_aa: CASSQVAGSPSSYNSPLHF
clone_size: .; v_call: TRBV24-1; d_call: TRBD2; j_call: TRBJ2-5; cdr3_nt: TGTGCCACCAGTGATGTCCAAATCGGGACTAGCGGGAACCAAGAGACCCAGTACTTC; cdr3_aa: CATSDVQIGTSGNQETQYF
clone_size: .; v_call: TRBV29-1; d_call: .; j_call: TRBJ2-1; cdr3_nt: TGCAGCGTTGAAGATCGACTAGTTGAGTTCTTC; cdr3_aa: CSVEDRLVEFF
clone_size: .; v_call: TRBV27; d_call: TRBD2; j_call: TRBJ2-7; cdr3_nt: TGTGCCAGCAGTTTATCGGTGCTAGCGGGGAACTACGAGCAGTACTTC; cdr3_aa: CASSLSVLAGNYEQYF
clone_size: many; v_call: TRBV5-1; d_call: .; j_call: TRBJ2-5; cdr3_nt: TGCGCCAGCAGCTTGGCTGAGACCCAGTACTTC; cdr3_aa: CASSLAETQYF
clone_size: few; v_call: TRBV19; d_call: TRBD2; j_call: TRBJ2-7; cdr3_nt: TGTGCCAGTAGTAGGGGGACTAGCGGCTACGAGCAGTACTTC; cdr3_aa: CASSRGTSGYEQYF
clone_size: .; v_call: TRBV19; d_call: .; j_call: TRBJ1-1; cdr3_nt: TGTGTCAGTAGTTCGCCGGGACATCACACTGAAGCTTTCTTT; cdr3_aa: CVSSSPGHHTEAFF
clone_size: many; v_call: TRBV7-6; d_call: .; j_call: TRBJ2-6; cdr3_nt: TGTGCCAGCAGCTCCAGGGGGGCCAACGTCCTGACTTTC; cdr3_aa: CASSSRGANVLTF
clone_size: .; v_call: TRBV11-2; d_call: TRBD1; j_call: TRBJ2-1; cdr3_nt: TGTGCCAGCAGCTTGGACAGGCCGAATGAGCAGTTCTTC; cdr3_aa: CASSLDRPNEQFF
clone_size: many; v_call: TRBV2; d_call: TRBD1; j_call: TRBJ1-5; cdr3_nt: TGTGCCAGCAAATCAGGGACAGGCAGCAATCAGCCCCAGCATTTT; cdr3_aa: CASKSGTGSNQPQHF
clone_size: .; v_call: TRBV29-1; d_call: .; j_call: TRBJ2-7; cdr3_nt: TGCAGCGTTGAAGTAGGACCCTACGAGCAGTACTTC; cdr3_aa: CSVEVGPYEQYF
clone_size: .; v_call: TRBV19; d_call: .; j_call: TRBJ1-6; cdr3_nt: TGTGCCAGCAACCCGGGGAACTATAATTCACCCCTCCACTTT; cdr3_aa: CASNPGNYNSPLHF
clone_size: many; v_call: TRBV9; d_call: TRBD1; j_call: TRBJ1-2; cdr3_nt: TGTGCCAGCAGCGTCGGGGCCCCCGGACAGGGGAGGATGGCCGCTAACTATGGCTACACCTTC; cdr3_aa: CASSVGAPGQGRMAANYGYTF
clone_size: many; v_call: TRBV5-6; d_call: TRBD1; j_call: TRBJ1-2; cdr3_nt: TGTGCCAGCAGCCCAAGGGGGCCAGTTAACTATGGCTACACCTTC; cdr3_aa: CASSPRGPVNYGYTF
clone_size: few; v_call: TRBV10-3; d_call: TRBD1; j_call: TRBJ2-1; cdr3_nt: TGTGCCATCAAGAGACAGGGGGACCTGGGGAATGAGCAGTTCTTC; cdr3_aa: CAIKRQGDLGNEQFF